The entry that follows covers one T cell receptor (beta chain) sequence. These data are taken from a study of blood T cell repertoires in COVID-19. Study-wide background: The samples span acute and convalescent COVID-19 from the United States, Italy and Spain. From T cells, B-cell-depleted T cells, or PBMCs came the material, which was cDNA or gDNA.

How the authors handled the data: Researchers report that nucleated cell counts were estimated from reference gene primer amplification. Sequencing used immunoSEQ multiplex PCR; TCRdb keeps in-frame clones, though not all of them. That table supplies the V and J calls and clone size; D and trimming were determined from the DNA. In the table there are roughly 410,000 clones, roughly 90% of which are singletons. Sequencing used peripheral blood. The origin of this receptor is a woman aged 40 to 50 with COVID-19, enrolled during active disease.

The CDR3 is CASTIQGQGAHVGGYTF. Here the CDR3 DNA reads TGTGCCAGCACAATTCAGGGACAGGGGGCCCACGTTGGAGGCTACACCTTC. V usage is TRBV7-8 and J usage is TRBJ1-2, with 12 bases matching TRBD1. Germline V gives CDR1 SGHVS, CDR2 FQNEAQ. Trimming removed 7 bases from V and 8 bases from J; junction bases left unmatched: 17. There are 17 residues in the CDR3.